This entry lists 20 T cell receptor beta chains sequenced from one sample in a study of blood T cell repertoires in COVID-19. Sequencing was performed with immunoSEQ multiplex PCR; in TCRdb, only in-frame clones are kept and a portion is missing. The sample records 77,000 or so clones, roughly 70% being singletons. The sequencing sample was made of peripheral blood. The receptors were sampled from a human donor with acute or convalescent COVID-19. The donor label of this sample is uncertain.

The chain carries TRBV5-6 and TRBJ1-3; 8 nucleotides match TRBD1. The CDR3 covers 17 residues. Trimming cost V 1 base and J 0 bases; bases outside gene matches: 6. The V gene's germline CDR1 is SGHDT and CDR2 YYEEEE. This CDR3 reads CASSLRDRGLSGNTIYF. CDR3 coding DNA: TGTGCCAGCAGCTTGAGAGACAGGGGCCTCTCTGGAAACACCATATATTTT.

This clone was recorded a few times. The chain carries TRBV7-9 and TRBJ2-5; TRBD2 aligns across 8 bases. CDR1 and CDR2 from the germline V gene are SEHNR and FQNEAQ (reference sequence). The CDR3 has 15 residues. J gave up 5 bases and V 1 base, and 6 bases lay outside the gene matches. Here the CDR3 DNA reads TGTGCCAGCAGCTTAGAAGCTAGCGGGTCCGAGACCCAGTACTTC. This gives the protein CASSLEASGSETQYF.

J is TRBJ2-7 and V is TRBV7-7; possible D gene TRBD1, 5 bases. Germline CDR1 is SSHAT and CDR2 is FNYEAQ (reference sequence). There are 15 residues in the CDR3. V was clipped by 1 base and J by 5 bases, with 15 bases between them. DNA for the CDR3: TGTGCCAGCAGCTTAGAGCAGGGTAATATACACGAGCAGTACTTC. Its protein product is CASSLEQGNIHEQYF.

The chain recombines TRBV28 with TRBJ1-3; the D gene is possibly TRBD1 (6 bases). V was cut by 4 bases and J by 2 bases, with 12 bases left in between. Germline values: CDR1 MDHEN, CDR2 SYDVKM. This CDR3 spans 15 amino acids. The CDR3 DNA is TGTGCCAGCAGTTGGGGGGGGGCGACTGGAAACACCATATATTTT. Amino acids: CASSWGGATGNTIYF.

The chain combines TRBV14 with TRBJ1-1; D is possibly TRBD1 (6 bases). The CDR3 is 11 amino acids. With 4 bases removed from V and 8 bases from J, the gap between germline ends came to 8 bases. The germline V gene encodes CDR1 SGHDN and CDR2 FVKESK. CDR3: CASSRGQEAFF. CDR3 bases: TGTGCCAGCAGCCGGGGGCAAGAAGCTTTCTTT.

A few counts support this clone. The chain joins TRBV11-2 to TRBJ2-7; 9 bases line up with TRBD1. The germline V gene has CDR1 SGHAT and CDR2 FQNNGV. Trimming cost V 5 bases and J 3 bases; bases outside gene matches: 8. The CDR3 sequence is 15 residues long. The CDR3 bases are TGTGCCAGCAGCCCCCCGACAGGGGGGAACTACGAGCAGTACTTC. Its translation: CASSPPTGGNYEQYF.

In its sample, this clone was seen once. V gene TRBV7-6 combines with J gene TRBJ2-7; D unresolved. CDR1 and CDR2 from the germline V gene are SGHVS and FNYEAQ. This CDR3 region has 14 residues. V dropped 5 bases and J dropped 6 bases, with 17 bases sitting between them. CDR3 region: CASSPAGELSEQYF. In DNA, the CDR3 is TGTGCCAGCAGCCCGGCCGGAGAGCTAAGCGAGCAGTACTTC.

This clone was found a few times. The chain uses TRBV9 and TRBJ2-1, with D possibly matching TRBD2 (6 bases). CDR3 length equals 14 residues. Trimming shortened V by 9 bases and J by 5 bases, and 18 bases separated the two germline ends. Germline CDR1 is SGDLS and CDR2 is YYNGEE. The CDR3 sequence is CATPGGGGDNEQFF. DNA for the CDR3: TGTGCCACCCCAGGCGGCGGAGGGGACAATGAGCAGTTCTTC.

V gene TRBV3-1 (or the pseudogene TRBV3-2) combines with J gene TRBJ1-3; 10 bases are shared with TRBD1. The CDR3 is made up of 16 amino acids. The V and J ends lost 4 bases and 4 bases, in that order; junction bases with no gene match: 7. Germline values: CDR1 LGHDT, CDR2 YNNKEL (reference sequence). CDR3: CASSRYGTGVGNTIYF. CDR3 sequence (DNA): TGTGCCAGCAGCCGTTACGGGACAGGGGTAGGAAACACCATATATTTT.

The CDR3 spells CASTPLGGETQYF. The CDR3 region has the DNA TGTGCCAGCACTCCTCTTGGGGGGGAGACCCAGTACTTC. This rearrangement joins TRBV6-4 to TRBJ2-5, with D maybe TRBD2 (6 bases). The CDR3 runs 13 residues. Germline V gene data show CDR1 as MRHNA and CDR2 as SNTAGT. V lost 7 bases and J lost 5, with 14 bases in between.

The gene calls are TRBV5-6 and TRBJ1-6; no reliable D call. Germline lookup yields CDR1 SGHDT and CDR2 YYEEEE. Trimming shortened V by 4 bases and J by 6 bases, and 17 bases separated the two germline ends. The CDR3 runs 16 residues. CDR3 region: CASSLEGGLPNSPLHF. CDR3 bases: TGTGCCAGCAGCCTAGAAGGCGGCTTACCTAATTCACCCCTCCACTTT.

The chain combines TRBV30 with TRBJ2-3, with D perhaps TRBD2 (5 bases). V gave up 2 bases and J gave up 10 bases, with 10 bases separating them. The V gene's germline CDR1 is GTSNPN and CDR2 SVGIG (reference sequence). This CDR3 has 11 residues. The CDR3 DNA is TGTGCCTGGAGTCGGGGTTACGCGCAGTATTTT. Amino acid sequence: CAWSRGYAQYF.

The chain recombines TRBV11-1 with TRBJ2-1; 7 bases agree with TRBD1. The germline CDR1 and CDR2 sequences are SGHAT and FQDESV (reference sequence). There are 15 residues in the CDR3. The V segment lost 6 bases and the J segment 5 bases; nucleotides outside the gene matches: 10. CDR3 sequence: CASSYKLTGDNEQFF. The CDR3 DNA is TGTGCCAGCAGTTATAAACTAACAGGGGACAATGAGCAGTTCTTC.

Worth noting for this clone: A read error may explain this, as a much larger clone is one base away. J is TRBJ1-1 and V is TRBV6-5; 7 bases fit TRBD1. The CDR3 consists of 13 residues. The germline V gene encodes CDR1 MNHEY and CDR2 SVGAGI. After removal of 6 bases from V and 1 base from J, the junction contained 2 bases not matched to a gene. The DNA for the CDR3 is TGTGCCAGCAGAAGGACAGGGAACACTGAAGCTTTCTTT. The encoded protein is CASRRTGNTEAFF.

The rearrangement links TRBV27 to TRBJ2-7; 8 nucleotides line up with TRBD1. V trimming: 6 bases; J trimming: 2 bases; junction bases outside the gene matches: 6. The CDR3 has 14 amino acids. Germline values: CDR1 MNHEY, CDR2 SMNVEV (reference sequence). CDR3 in DNA: TGTGCCAGCAGAACCGGGACAGGCCCCTACGAGCAGTACTTC. Residues: CASRTGTGPYEQYF.

The chain links TRBV28 to TRBJ1-1; 7 nucleotides line up with TRBD1. The germline gives CDR1 MDHEN, CDR2 SYDVKM. The V and J ends lost 3 bases and 10 bases, in that order; junction bases with no gene match: 8. The CDR3 extends over 13 amino acids. This CDR3 is CASSLGTVWGAFF. The CDR3 DNA reads as TGTGCCAGCAGTTTGGGGACAGTCTGGGGAGCTTTCTTT.

The genes are TRBV9 and TRBJ1-2; 9 bases are shared with TRBD1. Losses at the gene ends were 0 bases for V and 4 bases for J; bases not matched to a gene: 7. There are 16 residues in the CDR3. Germline values: CDR1 SGDLS, CDR2 YYNGEE. The CDR3 region has the DNA TGTGCCAGCAGCGTAGGTGGGACAGGGTTACGCTATGGCTACACCTTC. This encodes CASSVGGTGLRYGYTF.

The CDR3 protein is CASSVGSSGRDTQYF. The CDR3 DNA reads as TGTGCCAGCAGTGTTGGGTCTAGCGGGAGAGATACGCAGTATTTT. The chain recombines TRBV27 with TRBJ2-3; 10 nucleotides agree with TRBD2. Germline loops: CDR1 MNHEY, CDR2 SMNVEV (reference sequence). The CDR3 has 15 amino acids. V shed 5 bases and J 5 bases; nucleotides not matched to a gene: 7.

The J gene is TRBJ2-7, the V gene TRBV4-1, with 9 positions matching TRBD1. The trim removed 5 bases at V and 3 bases at J, leaving 11 bases unmatched. This CDR3 contains 16 residues. The germline V gene encodes CDR1 MGHRA and CDR2 YSYEKL. The CDR3 is CASSTADRGSLYEQYV. DNA for the CDR3: TGCGCCAGCAGCACCGCGGACAGGGGAAGTCTCTACGAGCAGTACGTC.

V is TRBV5-7 and J is TRBJ1-5, with 8 bases identical to TRBD1. TRBV5-7 is an open reading frame whose function is uncertain. The length of the CDR3 is 17 residues. J was trimmed by 3 bases and V by 3 bases; bases with no gene match: 11. The CDR3 sequence is CASSYQTQGANNQPQHF. CDR3 bases: TGTGCCAGCAGCTACCAAACTCAGGGGGCAAACAATCAGCCCCAGCATTTT.